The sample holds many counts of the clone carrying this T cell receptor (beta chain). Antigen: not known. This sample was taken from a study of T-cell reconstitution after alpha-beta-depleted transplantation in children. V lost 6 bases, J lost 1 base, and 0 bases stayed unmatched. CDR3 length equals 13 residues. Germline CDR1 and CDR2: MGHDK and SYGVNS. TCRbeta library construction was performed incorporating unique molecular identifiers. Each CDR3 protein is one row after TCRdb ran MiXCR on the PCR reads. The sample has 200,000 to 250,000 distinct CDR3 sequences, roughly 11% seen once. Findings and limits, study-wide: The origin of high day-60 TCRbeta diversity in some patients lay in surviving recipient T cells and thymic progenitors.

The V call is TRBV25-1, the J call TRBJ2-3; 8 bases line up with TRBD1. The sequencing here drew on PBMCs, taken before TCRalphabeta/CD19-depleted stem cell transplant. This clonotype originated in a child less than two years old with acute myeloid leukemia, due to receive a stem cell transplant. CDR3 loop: CASRGQGTDTQYF. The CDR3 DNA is TGTGCCAGCAGGGGACAGGGCACAGATACGCAGTATTTT.